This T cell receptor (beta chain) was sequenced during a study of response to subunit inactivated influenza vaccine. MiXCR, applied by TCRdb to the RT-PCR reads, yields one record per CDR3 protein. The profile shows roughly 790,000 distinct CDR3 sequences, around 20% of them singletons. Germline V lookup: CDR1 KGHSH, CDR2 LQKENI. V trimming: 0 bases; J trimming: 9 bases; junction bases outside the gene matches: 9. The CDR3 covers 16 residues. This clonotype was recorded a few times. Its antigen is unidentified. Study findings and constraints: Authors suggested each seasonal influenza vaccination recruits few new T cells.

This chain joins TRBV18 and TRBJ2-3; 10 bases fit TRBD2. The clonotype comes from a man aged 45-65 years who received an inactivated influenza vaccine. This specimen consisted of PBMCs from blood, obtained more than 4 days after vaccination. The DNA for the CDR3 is TGTGCCAGCTCACCACCGGCCACTAGCGGGATGTTAACGCAGTATTTT. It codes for CASSPPATSGMLTQYF.